This entry is about one TCR beta chain. Its antigen is still unknown. The data derive from a study of blood T cells in healthy people across ages. Regarding the study as a whole: With unsorted PBMCs, a conclusive comparison of naive versus antigen-experienced cells was not possible.

A sample-barcoded 5' primer and a J-beta primer mix were used in a second PCR of about 7 to 12 cycles. A template-switch adaptor with 12 random nucleotides tagged each cDNA molecule. TCRdb processed the 5' RACE reads anew with MiXCR; each CDR3 protein has one entry. Among 1,500,000 or so distinct CDR3 sequences, roughly 60% were seen once, and the ten largest hold approximately 7%. This CDR3 has 16 residues. The germline V gene encodes CDR1 MNHEY and CDR2 SVGEGT. The V end was cut by 4 bases, the J end by 1 base, with 15 bases between. What was sequenced was blood. The rearrangement uses TRBV6-2 or TRBV6-3 and TRBJ2-3; D gene uncertain. The sequence was obtained from a man younger than 30 in good health. This CDR3 is CASSSVSRPGTDTQYF. The CDR3 nucleotides are TGTGCCAGCAGTTCCGTTTCCCGCCCAGGCACAGATACGCAGTATTTT.